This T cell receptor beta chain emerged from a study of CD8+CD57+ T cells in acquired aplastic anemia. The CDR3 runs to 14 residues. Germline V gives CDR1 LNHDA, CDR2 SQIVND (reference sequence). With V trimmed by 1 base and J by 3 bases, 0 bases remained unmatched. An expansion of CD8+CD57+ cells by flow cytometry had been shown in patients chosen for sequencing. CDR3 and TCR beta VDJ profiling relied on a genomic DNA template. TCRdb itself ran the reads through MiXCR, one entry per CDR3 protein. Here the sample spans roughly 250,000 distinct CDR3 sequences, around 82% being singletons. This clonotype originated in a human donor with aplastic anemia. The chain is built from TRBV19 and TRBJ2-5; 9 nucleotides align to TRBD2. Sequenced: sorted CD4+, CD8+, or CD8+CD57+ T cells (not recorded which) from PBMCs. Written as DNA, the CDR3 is TGTGCCAGTAGTATAGCTAGCGGGGAAGAGACCCAGTACTTC. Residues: CASSIASGEETQYF.